Presented here are 5 T cell receptor beta chains from one specimen sequenced in a study of post-analysis software for immune sequencing data. Study results and caveats: With TRBV5-6, TRBV5-1 and TRBV20-1 included, about five TRBV segments were more frequent in patients than in controls.

These receptors' targets are unknown. TCR beta cDNA libraries had unique molecular identifiers. TCRdb re-called the PCR reads with MiXCR, one entry per CDR3 protein. The repertoire consists of roughly 650,000 distinct CDR3 sequences, with 55% to 70% occurring once and the leading ten covering 11%. Source material: blood. The receptors were gathered from a girl aged 2-10 years with multiple sclerosis.

This clonotype was detected once. The CDR3 protein is CASSLEGSIQETQYF. The CDR3 nucleotides are TGTGCCAGCAGCTTAGAAGGCAGCATTCAAGAGACCCAGTACTTC. This chain joins TRBV7-9 and TRBJ2-5; D unclear. The CDR3 totals 15 residues. Per the germline V gene, CDR1 is SEHNR and CDR2 is FQNEAQ (reference sequence). The V and J ends lost 1 base and 2 bases respectively, with 11 bases between them.

The chain recombines TRBV24-1 with TRBJ1-2; D not certain. The CDR3 has 15 amino acids. Deletions cut 9 bases from V and 4 bases from J, with 20 bases between. Germline loops: CDR1 KGHDR, CDR2 SFDVKD. CDR3 sequence reads: CATLTTDGKSYGYTF. As DNA, the CDR3 is TGTGCCACCCTCACCACGGACGGAAAATCCTATGGCTACACCTTC.

The genes are TRBV10-3 and TRBJ1-4, with D perhaps matching TRBD1 (6 bases). V dropped 6 bases and J dropped 2 bases, with 13 bases sitting between them. CDR1 ENHRY and CDR2 SYGVKD come from the germline V gene. The CDR3 is 15 amino acids. CDR3 in amino acids: CAISDGRGTNEKLFF. CDR3 in DNA: TGTGCCATCAGCGACGGGAGGGGGACTAATGAAAAACTGTTTTTT.

This clonotype has a count of ten or more. J is TRBJ2-5 and V is TRBV20-1; 8 bases match TRBD2. Per the germline V gene, CDR1 is DFQATT and CDR2 is SNEGSKA (reference sequence). This CDR3 has 13 amino acids. The trim removed 2 bases at V and 3 bases at J, leaving 2 bases unmatched. The CDR3, as DNA: TGCAGTGCTAGACTAGCGGGCAAAGAGACCCAGTACTTC. Translating gives CSARLAGKETQYF.

The chain couples TRBV6-2 or TRBV6-3 to TRBJ1-4, with 7 bases matching TRBD1. The junction had 3 bases not matched to a gene; V was cut back by 2 bases and J by 3 bases. This CDR3 has 15 residues. CDR1 MNHEY and CDR2 SVGEGT come from the germline V gene. The CDR3 DNA reads as TGTGCCAGCAGTTACAGACAGGGATCTAATGAAAAACTGTTTTTT. The encoded protein is CASSYRQGSNEKLFF.